A single T cell receptor beta chain is shown here with its context. CDR3 size: 15 residues. V was pared by 6 bases and J by 5 bases, with 8 bases of the junction left unmatched. CDR1 and CDR2 (germline): MNHNY, SVGAGI (reference sequence). The entry originates in a study of T cell changes during pregnancy in multiple sclerosis. Sequencing was performed with immunoSEQ multiplex PCR; in TCRdb, only in-frame clones are kept and a portion is missing. The sample contains more than 35,000 clones, just over 90% of which appear only once. Sample: CD4+ T cells from peripheral blood mononuclear cells, taken in the third trimester of pregnancy. The chain recombines TRBV6-6 with TRBJ2-2; 8 bases line up with TRBD1. The origin of this receptor is a female donor in good health, enrolled as a control in a pregnancy study. The CDR3 loop is CASRTGELRTGELFF. In DNA, the CDR3 is TGTGCCAGCAGGACAGGGGAGTTAAGAACCGGGGAGCTGTTTTTT.